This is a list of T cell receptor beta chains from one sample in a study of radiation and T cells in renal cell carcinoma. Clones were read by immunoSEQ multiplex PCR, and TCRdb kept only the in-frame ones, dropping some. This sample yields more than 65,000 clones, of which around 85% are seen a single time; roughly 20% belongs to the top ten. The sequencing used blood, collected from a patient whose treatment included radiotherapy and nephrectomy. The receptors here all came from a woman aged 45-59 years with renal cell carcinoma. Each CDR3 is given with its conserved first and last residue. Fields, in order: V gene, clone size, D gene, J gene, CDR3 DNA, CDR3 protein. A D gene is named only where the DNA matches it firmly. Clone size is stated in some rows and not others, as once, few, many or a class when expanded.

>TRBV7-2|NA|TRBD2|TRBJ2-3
TGTGCCAGCAGCTTAGCGACTAGCGGGTTAGATACGCAGTATTTT
CASSLATSGLDTQYF
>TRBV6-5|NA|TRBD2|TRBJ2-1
TGTGCCAGCAGTTCTCGACTAGCGGGAACTCCTGAGCAGTTCTTC
CASSSRLAGTPEQFF
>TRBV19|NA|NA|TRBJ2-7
TGTGCCAGTAGGGACGGCGGGACAGCCCACTACGAGCAGTACTTC
CASRDGGTAHYEQYF
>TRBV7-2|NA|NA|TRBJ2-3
TGTGCCAGCAGCTTAAACCTTGCCGGGCCGGGGGATACGCAGTATTTT
CASSLNLAGPGDTQYF
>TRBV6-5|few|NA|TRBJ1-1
TGTGCCAGCAGTTACTCCGCAGGGATGGCTGAAGCTTTCTTT
CASSYSAGMAEAFF
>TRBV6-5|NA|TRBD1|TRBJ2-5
TGTGCCAGCAGTTCCGGACAGGGGGCTGTGGAGACCCAGTACTTC
CASSSGQGAVETQYF
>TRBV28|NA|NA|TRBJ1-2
TGTGCCAGCGGTGTAGGGGGGGACTATGGCTACACCTTC
CASGVGGDYGYTF
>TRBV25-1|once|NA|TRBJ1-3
TGTGCCAGCAGTGAATCATTGTTGACCAACTCTGGAAACACCATATATTTT
CASSESLLTNSGNTIYF
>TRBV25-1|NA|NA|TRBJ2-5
TGTGCCAGCAGTGAAAACACCCAAGAGACCCAGTACTTC
CASSENTQETQYF
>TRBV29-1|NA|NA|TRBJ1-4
TGCAGCGTTGTGACAGATGCAACTAATGAAAAACTGTTTTTT
CSVVTDATNEKLFF
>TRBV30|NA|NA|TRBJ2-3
TGTGCCTGGAGTCATGCTGATACGCAGTATTTT
CAWSHADTQYF
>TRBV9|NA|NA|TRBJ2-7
TGTGCCAGCAGCGTAGAACAGGATCTCCACGAGCAGTACTTC
CASSVEQDLHEQYF
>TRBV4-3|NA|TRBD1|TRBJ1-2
TGCGCCAGCAGCCAAAGACAGGGAGGGAGCTATGGCTACACCTTC
CASSQRQGGSYGYTF
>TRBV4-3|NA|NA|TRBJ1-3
TGCGCCAGCAGCCCTGGGACCCCCGGAAACACCATATATTTT
CASSPGTPGNTIYF
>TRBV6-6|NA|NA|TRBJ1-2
TGTGCCAGCAGTTACAAAGCCGACAGCAACTATGGCTACACCTTC
CASSYKADSNYGYTF
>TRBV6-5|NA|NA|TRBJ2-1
TGTGCCAGCAGTTACTCCAGGGAGATCCCCTACAATGAGCAGTTCTTC
CASSYSREIPYNEQFF
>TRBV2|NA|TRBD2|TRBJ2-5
TGTGCCAGCAGCTGGACTAGCAGACAAGAGACCCAGTACTTC
CASSWTSRQETQYF
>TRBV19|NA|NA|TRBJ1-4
TGTGCCAGTAGTACGAGACGACAGGCAACTAATGAAAAACTGTTTTTT
CASSTRRQATNEKLFF
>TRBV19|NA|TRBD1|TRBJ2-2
TGTGCCAGTAGTGTACTTCATACAGGGGGTTACACCGGGGAGCTGTTTTTT
CASSVLHTGGYTGELFF
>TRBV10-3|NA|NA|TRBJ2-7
TGTGCCATCGAAAGTAGTCGAAACGAGCAGTACTTC
CAIESSRNEQYF
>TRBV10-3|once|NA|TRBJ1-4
TGTGCCATCAGTGAGTCGACGGTTATGAGGGAAAAACTGTTTTTT
CAISESTVMREKLFF
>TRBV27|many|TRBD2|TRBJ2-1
TGTGCCAGCAGTTTATCGGGGCTAGCGGATTACAATGAGCAGTTCTTC
CASSLSGLADYNEQFF
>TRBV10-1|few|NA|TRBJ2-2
TGCGCCAGCAGTGATCCGGGCACCGGGGAGCTGTTTTTT
CASSDPGTGELFF
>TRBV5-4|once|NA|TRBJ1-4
TGTGCCAGCAGCTTAAAGGCCGGGACGGAAGAAAAACTGTTTTTT
CASSLKAGTEEKLFF
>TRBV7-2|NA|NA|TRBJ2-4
TGTGCCAGCAGCTTAGTTGGGGGACAAAGAAACATTCAGTACTTC
CASSLVGGQRNIQYF
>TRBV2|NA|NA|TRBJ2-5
TGTGCCAGCAGTGTTAACAACCAAGAGACCCAGTACTTC
CASSVNNQETQYF
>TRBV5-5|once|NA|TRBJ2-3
TGTGCCAGCAGCTTTTTGCAGGACTTGAATACGCAGTATTTT
CASSFLQDLNTQYF
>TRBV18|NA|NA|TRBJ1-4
TGTGCCAGCTCGCCCAGGGCAACTAATGAAAAACTGTTTTTT
CASSPRATNEKLFF
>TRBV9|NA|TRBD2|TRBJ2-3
TGTGCCAGCACCTACTCGGGGGGGAGCACAGATACGCAGTATTTT
CASTYSGGSTDTQYF
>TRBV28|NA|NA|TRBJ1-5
TGTGCCAGCAAGACGTATAGCAATCAGCCCCAGCATTTT
CASKTYSNQPQHF
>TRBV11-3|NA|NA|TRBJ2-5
TGTGCCAGCAGCTTAGAGTCCGGAGAGACCCAGTACTTC
CASSLESGETQYF
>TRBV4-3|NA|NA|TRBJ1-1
TGCGCCAGCAAGCAGGGAGTAGGCATCACTGAAGCTTTCTTT
CASKQGVGITEAFF
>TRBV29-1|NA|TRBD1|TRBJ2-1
TGCAGCGTTGGGGTCTCAGGGACAGGGATGAGCTCCTACAATGAGCAGTTCTTC
CSVGVSGTGMSSYNEQFF
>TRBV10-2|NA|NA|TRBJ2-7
TGCGCCAGCAGTGGCGGGACTTTCTACGAGCAGTACTTC
CASSGGTFYEQYF
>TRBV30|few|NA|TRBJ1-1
TGTGCCTGGAATGGGGGCGGCGGGGATTACACTGAAGCTTTCTTT
CAWNGGGGDYTEAFF
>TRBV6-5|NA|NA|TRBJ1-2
TGTGCCAGCTCAACCCACGGCAGATCGGGCTACACCTTC
CASSTHGRSGYTF
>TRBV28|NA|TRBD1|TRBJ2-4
TGTGCCAGCAGCAGTGGACAGGGTGGAGACAAAAACATTCAGTACTTC
CASSSGQGGDKNIQYF
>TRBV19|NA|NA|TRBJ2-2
TGTGCCAGTAGGGGGGGAGAGCTGTTTTTT
CASRGGELFF
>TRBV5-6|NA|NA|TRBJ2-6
TGTGCCAGCAGCTTGGACCCCAACTCTGGGGCCAACGTCCTGACTTTC
CASSLDPNSGANVLTF
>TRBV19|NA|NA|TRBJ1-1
TGTGCCAGTAGTATAGAGCAGAACACTGAAGCTTTCTTT
CASSIEQNTEAFF
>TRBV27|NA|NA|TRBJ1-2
TGTGCCAGCAGTTTACTGGGGGCCCCGACCCGGACGCTAGGTGGTAACTATGGCTACACCTTC
CASSLLGAPTRTLGGNYGYTF
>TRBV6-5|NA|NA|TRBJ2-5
TGTGCCAGCAGTTACGGCGGGGAGGCGACCCAGTACTTC
CASSYGGEATQYF
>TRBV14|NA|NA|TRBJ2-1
TGTGCCAGCAGCCAAGCACTGGGGGGTACGAAGTTCTTC
CASSQALGGTKFF
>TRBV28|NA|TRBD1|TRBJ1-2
TGTGCCAGCAGTCGACAGGGGGTCAGCTATGGCTACACCTTC
CASSRQGVSYGYTF
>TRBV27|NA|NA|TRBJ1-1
TGTGCCAGCAGTTCGGCAAACACTGAAGCTTTCTTT
CASSSANTEAFF
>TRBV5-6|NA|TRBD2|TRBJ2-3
TGTGCCAGCAGCTTGGTGGGACTAGACCTCACAGATACGCAGTATTTT
CASSLVGLDLTDTQYF
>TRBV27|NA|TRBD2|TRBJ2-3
TGTGCCAGCAGTTTCCTGGGACTAGGAGATACGCAGTATTTT
CASSFLGLGDTQYF
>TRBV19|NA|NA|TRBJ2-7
TGTGCCAGTAGTATCAAGGAACCCTACGAGCAGTACTTC
CASSIKEPYEQYF
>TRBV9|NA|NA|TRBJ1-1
TGTGCCAGCAGCATACAGGACCGGAACACTGAAGCTTTCTTT
CASSIQDRNTEAFF
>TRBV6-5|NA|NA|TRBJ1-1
TGTGCCAGCGTTGGGCAGAACCACCAGGCGCAAGCTTTCTTT
CASVGQNHQAQAFF
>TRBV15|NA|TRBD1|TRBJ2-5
TGTGCCACCAGCAGAGACACCAGGGGGCGGGAGACCCAGTACTTC
CATSRDTRGRETQYF
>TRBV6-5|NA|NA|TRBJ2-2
TGTGCCAGCAGGAAGGCCGGGGAGCTGTTTTTT
CASRKAGELFF
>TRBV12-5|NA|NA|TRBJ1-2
TGTGCTAGTGGTTTAGAGGGGCGATCCTATGGCTACACCTTC
CASGLEGRSYGYTF
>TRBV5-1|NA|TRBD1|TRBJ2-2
TGCGCCAGCAGCTTGGCCTCGGACAGGGGGTACACCGGGGAGCTGTTTTTT
CASSLASDRGYTGELFF
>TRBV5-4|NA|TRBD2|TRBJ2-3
TGTGCCAGCAGCCGAGGACTAGCGGGAACCACAGATACGCAGTATTTT
CASSRGLAGTTDTQYF